This is a list of T cell receptor beta chains from one sample in a study of cytomegalovirus exposure and HLA in healthy donors. Assay used: immunoSEQ multiplex PCR; TCRdb lists only in-frame clones, some missing. The table has roughly 120,000 clones, more than 70% seen once; the top ten hold about 2%. The source material was PBMCs. The receptors come from a woman aged 25 to 39 in good health and CMV-seronegative. Both conserved end residues are part of each CDR3. A D gene is named only where the DNA matches it firmly. A clone size is listed for some rows: how often the clone was seen (once, few, many), or a class if it is expanded.

J,size,V,D,DNA,CDR3
TRBJ2-2,NA,TRBV25-1,NA,TGTGCCAGCAGTCGGTCCGGGGAAGCCGGGGAGCTGTTTTTT,CASSRSGEAGELFF
TRBJ2-1,NA,TRBV30,NA,TGTGCCTGGAGTACGGGGACGGGGGACAATGAGCAGTTCTTC,CAWSTGTGDNEQFF
TRBJ2-7,NA,TRBV6-5,TRBD2,TGTGCCAGCAGTTACTCGCACGAGGGAGGGGATCAGTACTTC,CASSYSHEGGDQYF
TRBJ2-3,NA,TRBV29-1,NA,TGCAGCGGAGGGACACGGACTAGCACAGATACGCAGTATTTT,CSGGTRTSTDTQYF
TRBJ2-3,NA,TRBV25-1,TRBD2,TGTGCCAGCAGCAACACTAGCGCTTTCACAGATACGCAGTATTTT,CASSNTSAFTDTQYF
TRBJ2-7,NA,TRBV27,NA,TGTGCCAGCAGTTTATCCGCGGGCTACGAGCAGTACTTC,CASSLSAGYEQYF
TRBJ2-3,NA,TRBV5-1,TRBD1,TGCGCCAGCAGCGCCCGGGACAGAAACGCAGATACGCAGTATTTT,CASSARDRNADTQYF
TRBJ2-5,NA,TRBV2,NA,TGTGCCAGCAGTGACCTGACTGTTCAAGAGACCCAGTACTTC,CASSDLTVQETQYF
TRBJ1-1,NA,TRBV5-1,NA,TGCGCCAGCAGCTTGGGGATAGGGGCGAACACTGAAGCTTTCTTT,CASSLGIGANTEAFF
TRBJ1-2,NA,TRBV7-2,NA,TGTGCCAGCAGTTTAACAGGGTCGGGCTACACCTTC,CASSLTGSGYTF
TRBJ2-2,once,TRBV6-6,TRBD2,TGTGCCTCCCTTCCCGGGGGGGGGACCGGGGAGCTGTTTTTT,CASLPGGGTGELFF
TRBJ1-5,NA,TRBV28,NA,TGTGCCAGCAGTCCAGGGGTTTGGAGTCAGCCCCAGCATTTT,CASSPGVWSQPQHF
TRBJ2-2,NA,TRBV5-1,NA,TGCGCCAGCAGCTTGGCTCCCGGGGGGAACACCGGGGAGCTGTTTTTT,CASSLAPGGNTGELFF
TRBJ2-2,NA,TRBV5-1,NA,TGCGCCAGCAGCGAGGGGGCTAGCGTCATCGGGGAGCTGTTTTTT,CASSEGASVIGELFF
TRBJ2-7,NA,TRBV4-1,TRBD2,TGCGCCAGCAGCCAAGATCTAGCGGGGATCTACGAGCAGTACTTC,CASSQDLAGIYEQYF
TRBJ1-2,NA,TRBV5-1,NA,TGCGCCAGCAGCGCTGATCAGGGAAACTATGGCTACACCTTC,CASSADQGNYGYTF
TRBJ2-5,NA,TRBV6-5,TRBD2,TGTGCCAGCAGATTACGGGGGGGCCAAGAGACCCAGTACTTC,CASRLRGGQETQYF
TRBJ2-2,NA,TRBV30,TRBD1,TGTGCCTGGAGAGGGGGCTGGATGGGTGCCGGGGAGCTGTTTTTT,CAWRGGWMGAGELFF
TRBJ2-5,NA,TRBV6-5,NA,TGTGCCAGCAGTTCCGCCGGCGGGGGCAGCGAGACCCAGTACTTC,CASSSAGGGSETQYF
TRBJ1-2,NA,TRBV10-1,TRBD1,TGCGCCAGCAGTGAGTCTGGTTACAGGGGTGGAGGCTACACCTTC,CASSESGYRGGGYTF
TRBJ1-2,NA,TRBV11-2,NA,TGTGCCAGCAGCCCTATAGGGGGAGCCTATGGCTACACCTTC,CASSPIGGAYGYTF
TRBJ1-2,NA,TRBV6-5,TRBD1,TGTGCCAGCAGTTACGACAGGGGTCAGGGCTACACCTTC,CASSYDRGQGYTF
TRBJ2-5,NA,TRBV7-2,NA,TGTGCCAGCACCCGGAGGGGCGGGGAGACCCAGTACTTC,CASTRRGGETQYF
TRBJ2-1,NA,TRBV29-1,TRBD2,TGCAGCGTTGAGGGACTAGCGGGACCGGGCAGCTCCTACAATGAGCAGTTCTTC,CSVEGLAGPGSSYNEQFF
TRBJ1-1,NA,TRBV2,TRBD1,TGTGCCAGCAGTGGGGGGAGGACAGGGCTTTTTAGCTCTGAAGCTTTCTTT,CASSGGRTGLFSSEAFF
TRBJ1-4,NA,TRBV5-1,NA,TGCGCCAGCAGCGGGAGTACAGGGCTCGGTAAAAATGAAAAACTGTTTTTT,CASSGSTGLGKNEKLFF
TRBJ2-5,few,TRBV6-5,TRBD1,TGTGCCAGCAGCTTGGGACAGGGGTGGGGAGAGACCCAGTACTTC,CASSLGQGWGETQYF
TRBJ2-7,NA,TRBV7-8,TRBD1,TGTGCCAGCAGCTTAGCCCCGACAGGGGGGATCAACGAGCAGTACTTC,CASSLAPTGGINEQYF
TRBJ1-1,NA,TRBV2,NA,TGTGCCAGCAGTGACAGAAACACTGAAGCTTTCTTT,CASSDRNTEAFF
TRBJ2-7,NA,TRBV13,NA,TGTGCCAGCAGCGTAGAGTCAGGAACCGAGCAGTACTTC,CASSVESGTEQYF
TRBJ1-2,NA,TRBV6-5,TRBD1,TGTGCCAGCAGTTACTCAGGACAGGATAGAGGCTACACCTTC,CASSYSGQDRGYTF
TRBJ2-2,NA,TRBV2,TRBD2,TGTGCCAGCAGCCAGAAGTTGGCGGGGGGCAACACCGGGGAGCTGTTTTTT,CASSQKLAGGNTGELFF
TRBJ1-2,few,TRBV25-1,TRBD1,TGTGCCAGCAGTGTCCGCATAGGACAGGGGTTACATGGCTACACCTTC,CASSVRIGQGLHGYTF